These 4 T cell receptor beta chains share one sample of origin, sequenced in a study of T cell responses to AZD1222 COVID-19 vaccine. The method was immunoSEQ multiplex PCR; TCRdb's version includes in-frame clones alone and lacks a portion of them. The sample lists 140,000 to 150,000 clones; 80% to 95% were seen once. The material sequenced was peripheral blood, taken on day 0 of AZD1222 vaccination. These receptors came from an adult in good health.

This chain links TRBV12-3 or TRBV12-4 with TRBJ2-1; no clear D. The CDR3 extends over 13 amino acids. The germline V and J ends were trimmed by 6 bases and 3 bases, with 9 bases remaining between them. CDR3 loop: CASSHSHYNEQFF. The CDR3 coding sequence is TGTGCCAGCAGCCACTCCCACTACAATGAGCAGTTCTTC.

The V gene is TRBV12-5, the J gene TRBJ1-1; no clear D. Germline CDR1 is LGHNT and CDR2 is FRNRAP. V was cut by 0 bases and J by 3 bases, with 5 bases left in between. The CDR3 runs to 13 residues. CDR3 nucleotides: TGTGCTAGTGGTTTGGTGCGGGACACTGAAGCTTTCTTT. Its translation is CASGLVRDTEAFF.

The rearrangement links TRBV10-3 to TRBJ1-2; 7 nucleotides align to TRBD1. With 3 bases clipped from V and 8 bases from J, the junction kept 3 bases outside the gene matches. The germline V gene has CDR1 ENHRY and CDR2 SYGVKD. The CDR3 length is 12 residues. In DNA form, the CDR3 reads TGTGCCATCAGTGACAGGGGGTTCGGCTACACCTTC. Translation: CAISDRGFGYTF.

This clone was recorded once. The chain employs TRBV6-5 and TRBJ2-7, with 9 bases aligning to TRBD2. Germline V gene lookup returns CDR1 MNHEY and CDR2 SVGAGI. The junction had 3 bases not matched to a gene; V was cut back by 8 bases and J by 1 base. This CDR3 contains 13 residues. CDR3: CASLTSGSYEQYF. The CDR3 region has the DNA TGTGCCAGCCTGACTAGCGGTTCCTACGAGCAGTACTTC.